The 2 T cell receptor beta chains reported below all come from one sample, sequenced in a study of CD8+ T cells in alopecia areata. Regarding treatment: oral pan-JAK inhibitor, 5-10 mg twice daily. Sequencing relied on a cDNA template that was reverse transcribed from extracted RNA. The table came from immunoSEQ multiplex PCR; TCRdb's copy has only in-frame clones and leaves some out. The sample contains 150,000 to 200,000 clones, less than 75% of which appear only once. Sample: CD4+ T cells sorted from blood, taken at approximately week 60, from a patient treated with tofacitinib. The receptors were gathered from a human donor with alopecia areata.

This rearrangement joins TRBV10-3 to TRBJ1-5, with no clear D. This CDR3 region has 16 residues. V was pared by 0 bases and J by 2 bases, with 11 bases between. Germline assignment: CDR1 ENHRY and CDR2 SYGVKD. This chain's CDR3 is CAISESKISGNQPQHF. Here the CDR3 DNA reads TGTGCCATCAGTGAGTCGAAAATTTCTGGCAATCAGCCCCAGCATTTT.

To note about this clone: The junction departs from germline at one end; a sequencing error may be responsible. The chain is built from TRBV7-7 and TRBJ2-5; D might be TRBD1 or TRBD2, each matching 5 bases. Germline V lookup: CDR1 SSHAT, CDR2 FNYEAQ (reference sequence). This CDR3 region has 13 residues. CDR3 DNA sequence: TGTGCTAGCAGCCGGGACCTCCAAGAGACCCAGTACTTC. As protein: CASSRDLQETQYF.